The clone carrying this T cell receptor (beta chain) was found a few times. The antigen is unknown. This sample was taken from a study of T cells in Graves' hyperthyroidism and ophthalmopathy. The overall study: Peripheral blood was obtained at initial diagnosis, preceding any treatment.

The CDR3 contains 14 residues. CDR1 SGDLS and CDR2 YYNGEE come from the germline V gene. V lost 7 bases, J lost 5 bases, and 19 bases lay in between. The TCR beta CDR3 regions underwent amplification using RNA transcripts as the source. TCR CDR3 regions were first amplified by RT-PCR with HTBI primers. TCRdb redid the calling of the multiplex PCR reads with MiXCR, one entry per CDR3 protein. The repertoire holds some 370,000 distinct CDR3 sequences, with roughly 13% as singletons. Points from the study as a whole: Ophthalmopathy could be told apart from stable hyperthyroidism with a 13 V-J model.

Any patient presenting with uncontrolled infection, other autoimmune disease, pregnancy or lactation was left out. Sequencing input: blood. The sequence was obtained from a man aged 45-65 years with Graves' ophthalmopathy. J is TRBJ2-7 and V is TRBV9; no clear D. In DNA form, the CDR3 reads TGTGCCAGCTCCGACGTTGGTTCGTCCCACGAGCAGTACTTC. It codes for CASSDVGSSHEQYF. Based on the CDR3 plus reference TRBV9 and TRBJ2-7, the full variable domain is DSGVTQTPKHLITATGQRVTLRCSPRSGDLSVYWYQQSLDQGLQFLIQYYNGEERAKGNILERFSAQQFPDLHSELNLSSLELGDSALYFCASSDVGSSHEQYFGPGTRLTVT.